A selection of T cell receptor beta chains follows, all from one sample in a study of T cells in pancreatic ductal adenocarcinoma. The protocol was immunoSEQ multiplex PCR, while the TCRdb copy is restricted to in-frame clones and leaves out a portion. The repertoire holds some 16,000 clones, with around nine tenths as singletons. The sequenced sample was PBMCs. These receptors all stem from a human donor with pancreatic ductal adenocarcinoma. CDR3s include the opening cysteine and the closing phenylalanine or tryptophan. D genes are given only for firm matches. Only part of the rows carry a size: once, few, many, or a class if the clone is expanded.

D gene	V gene	clone size	J gene	CDR3 protein	CDR3 DNA
TRBD1	TRBV9	-	TRBJ2-1	CASSPGDRGLNEQFF	TGTGCCAGCAGCCCAGGGGACAGGGGGCTGAATGAGCAGTTCTTC
-	TRBV4-3	-	TRBJ1-1	CASSQDLAGPNTEAFF	TGCGCCAGCAGCCAAGATCTAGCAGGTCCGAACACTGAAGCTTTCTTT
TRBD1	TRBV9	-	TRBJ1-2	CASSAGQASYGYTF	TGTGCCAGCAGCGCTGGACAGGCCAGCTATGGCTACACCTTC
-	TRBV28	-	TRBJ2-6	CASSLLSSGANVLTF	TGTGCCAGCAGTTTATTGTCCTCTGGGGCCAACGTCCTGACTTTC
TRBD1	TRBV4-3	-	TRBJ2-2	CASSQDLGTVYTGELFF	TGCGCCAGCAGCCAAGATCTTGGGACAGTTTACACCGGGGAGCTGTTTTTT
TRBD1	TRBV7-2	-	TRBJ1-1	CASSLVGQGRNTEAFF	TGTGCCAGCAGCTTAGTCGGACAGGGGAGGAACACTGAAGCTTTCTTT
TRBD1	TRBV5-5	-	TRBJ1-1	CASSRGGTGNTEAFF	TGTGCCAGCAGCCGAGGGGGGACAGGTAACACTGAAGCTTTCTTT
TRBD2	TRBV7-9	-	TRBJ2-7	CASSYLAGSSYEQYF	TGTGCCAGCAGTTACTTAGCGGGAAGCTCCTACGAGCAGTACTTC
TRBD1	TRBV6-5	-	TRBJ2-1	CASTRTGGSYNEQFF	TGTGCCAGCACTCGGACAGGGGGCTCCTACAATGAGCAGTTCTTC
TRBD1	TRBV6-1	-	TRBJ2-7	CASSPRQGFLYEQYF	TGTGCCAGCAGTCCCCGACAGGGGTTTCTGTACGAGCAGTACTTC
-	TRBV5-4	-	TRBJ1-2	CASSLVGLHYGYTF	TGTGCCAGCAGCTTGGTCGGACTGCACTATGGCTACACCTTC
-	TRBV10-3	-	TRBJ1-1	CAISEGGTFTEAFF	TGTGCCATCAGTGAGGGGGGGACATTCACTGAAGCTTTCTTT
-	TRBV11-2	-	TRBJ2-7	CASSFRRRGLPLSSYEQYF	TGTGCCAGCAGCTTTCGGCGCAGAGGGCTACCACTAAGCTCCTACGAGCAGTACTTC
TRBD1	TRBV2	-	TRBJ1-4	CASSEGTGAVATNEKLFF	TGTGCCAGCAGTGAAGGGACAGGGGCCGTAGCAACTAATGAAAAACTGTTTTTT
TRBD1	TRBV5-1	-	TRBJ2-3	CASSLKGQGAPSTDTQYF	TGCGCCAGCAGCTTGAAAGGACAGGGGGCCCCTAGCACAGATACGCAGTATTTT
-	TRBV5-5	few	TRBJ2-3	CASSVTGTGTDTQYF	TGTGCCAGCAGCGTTACAGGGACGGGCACAGATACGCAGTATTTT
TRBD1	TRBV2	-	TRBJ2-5	CASSLNRDRGQGTQYF	TGTGCCAGCAGTTTGAACCGGGACAGGGGGCAAGGGACCCAGTACTTC
-	TRBV10-3	few	TRBJ1-1	CAISDPDTFMNTEAFF	TGTGCCATCAGTGATCCGGACACCTTCATGAACACTGAAGCTTTCTTT
TRBD2	TRBV28	-	TRBJ2-1	CASSLDTGTSGPYNEQFF	TGTGCCAGCAGTTTAGATACTGGGACTAGCGGCCCCTACAATGAGCAGTTCTTC
-	TRBV4-2	-	TRBJ2-7	CASSQDLGEQYF	TGTGCCAGCAGCCAAGATTTGGGGGAGCAGTACTTC
-	TRBV10-3	-	TRBJ2-5	CAISESVLGGRRETQYF	TGTGCCATCAGTGAGTCGGTCTTAGGGGGGCGTCGGGAGACCCAGTACTTC
-	TRBV7-2	-	TRBJ1-4	CASSLGPNEKLFF	TGTGCCAGCAGCTTAGGACCTAATGAAAAACTGTTTTTT
-	TRBV5-6	-	TRBJ1-3	CASSYRRGRSSGNTIYF	TGTGCCAGCAGTTACAGGCGGGGGCGAAGCTCTGGAAACACCATATATTTT
-	TRBV9	-	TRBJ1-3	CASSGSIGNVRNGNTIYF	TGTGCCAGCAGCGGGTCTATAGGGAATGTTAGGAACGGAAACACCATATATTTT
TRBD2	TRBV4-3	-	TRBJ2-1	CASSQDAGVDYEQFF	TGCGCCAGCAGCCAAGATGCGGGGGTGGATTATGAGCAGTTCTTC
-	TRBV28	-	TRBJ2-1	CASSSQRTEQFF	TGTGCCAGCAGTTCACAGCGTACTGAGCAGTTCTTC
TRBD1	TRBV5-6	-	TRBJ2-7	CASSMPGQGRHEQYF	TGTGCCAGCAGCATGCCGGGACAGGGGAGGCACGAGCAGTACTTC
-	TRBV7-2	-	TRBJ1-5	CTSSFDISQPQHF	TGTACCAGCAGCTTCGACATCAGTCAGCCCCAGCATTTT
-	TRBV28	-	TRBJ2-7	CASSLENGGKDEQYF	TGTGCCAGCAGTTTAGAGAATGGCGGAAAAGACGAGCAGTACTTC
-	TRBV4-3	-	TRBJ2-7	CASSHRTGSEQYF	TGCGCCAGCAGCCATCGAACGGGTTCCGAGCAGTACTTC
-	TRBV6-4	-	TRBJ2-3	CASSDSRSWGPSTDTQYF	TGTGCCAGCAGTGACTCGAGGTCCTGGGGACCAAGCACAGATACGCAGTATTTT